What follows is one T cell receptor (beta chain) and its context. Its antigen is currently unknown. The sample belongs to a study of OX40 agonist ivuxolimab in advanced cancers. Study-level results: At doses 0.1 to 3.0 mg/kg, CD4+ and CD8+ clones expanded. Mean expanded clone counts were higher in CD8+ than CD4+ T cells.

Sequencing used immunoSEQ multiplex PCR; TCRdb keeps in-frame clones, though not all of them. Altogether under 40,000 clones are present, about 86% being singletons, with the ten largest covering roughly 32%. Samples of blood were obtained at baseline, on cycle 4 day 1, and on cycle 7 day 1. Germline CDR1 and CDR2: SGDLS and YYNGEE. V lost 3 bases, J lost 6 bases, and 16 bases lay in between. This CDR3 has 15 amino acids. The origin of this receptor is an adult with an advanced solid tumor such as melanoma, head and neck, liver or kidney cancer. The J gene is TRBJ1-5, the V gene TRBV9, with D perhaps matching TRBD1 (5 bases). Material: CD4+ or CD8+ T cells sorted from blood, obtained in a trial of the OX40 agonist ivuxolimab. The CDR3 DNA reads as TGTGCCAGCAGCGCTTCAACAGCTGGGGGTCAGCCCCAGCATTTT. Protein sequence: CASSASTAGGQPQHF.